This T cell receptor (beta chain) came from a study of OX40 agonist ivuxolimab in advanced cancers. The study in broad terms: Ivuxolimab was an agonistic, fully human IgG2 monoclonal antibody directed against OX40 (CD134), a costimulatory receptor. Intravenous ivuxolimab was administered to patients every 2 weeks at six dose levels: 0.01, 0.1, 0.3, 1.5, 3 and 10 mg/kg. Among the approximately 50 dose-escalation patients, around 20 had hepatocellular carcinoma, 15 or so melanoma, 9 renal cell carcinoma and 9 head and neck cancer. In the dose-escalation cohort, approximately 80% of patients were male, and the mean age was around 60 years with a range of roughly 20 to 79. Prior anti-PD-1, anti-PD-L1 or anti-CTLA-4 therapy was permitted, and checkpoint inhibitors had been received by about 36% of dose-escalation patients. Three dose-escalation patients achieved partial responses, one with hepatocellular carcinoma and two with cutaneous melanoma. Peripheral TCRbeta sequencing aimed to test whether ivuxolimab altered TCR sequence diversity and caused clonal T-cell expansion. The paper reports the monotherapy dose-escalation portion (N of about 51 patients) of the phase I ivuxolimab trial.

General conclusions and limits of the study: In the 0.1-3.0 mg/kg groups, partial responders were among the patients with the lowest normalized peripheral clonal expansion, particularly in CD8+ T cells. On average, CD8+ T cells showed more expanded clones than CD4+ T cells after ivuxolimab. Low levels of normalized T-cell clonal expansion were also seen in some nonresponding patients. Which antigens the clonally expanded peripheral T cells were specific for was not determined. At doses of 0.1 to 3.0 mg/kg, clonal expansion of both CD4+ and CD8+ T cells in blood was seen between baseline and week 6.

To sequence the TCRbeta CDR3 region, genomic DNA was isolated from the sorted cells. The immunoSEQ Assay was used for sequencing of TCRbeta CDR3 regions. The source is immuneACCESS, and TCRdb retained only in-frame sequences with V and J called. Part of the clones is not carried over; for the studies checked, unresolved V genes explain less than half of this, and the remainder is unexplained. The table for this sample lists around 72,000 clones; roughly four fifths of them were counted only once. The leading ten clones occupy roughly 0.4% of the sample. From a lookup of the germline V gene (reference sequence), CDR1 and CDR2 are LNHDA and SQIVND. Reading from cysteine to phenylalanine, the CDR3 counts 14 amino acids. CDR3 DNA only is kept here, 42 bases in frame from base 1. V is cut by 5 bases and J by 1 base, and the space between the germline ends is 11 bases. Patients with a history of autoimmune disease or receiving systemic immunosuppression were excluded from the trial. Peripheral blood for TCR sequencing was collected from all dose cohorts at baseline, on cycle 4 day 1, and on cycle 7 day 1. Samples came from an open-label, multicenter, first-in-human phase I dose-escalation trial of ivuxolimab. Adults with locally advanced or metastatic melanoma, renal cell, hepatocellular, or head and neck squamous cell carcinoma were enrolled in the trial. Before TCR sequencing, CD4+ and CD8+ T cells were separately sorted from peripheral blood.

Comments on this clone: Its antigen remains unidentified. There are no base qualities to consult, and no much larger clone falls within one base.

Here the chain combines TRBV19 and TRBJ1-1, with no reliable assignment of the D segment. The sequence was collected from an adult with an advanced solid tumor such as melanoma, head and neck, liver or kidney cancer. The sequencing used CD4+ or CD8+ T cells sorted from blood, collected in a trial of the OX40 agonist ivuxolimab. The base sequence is TGTGCCAGTAGTCCCACCCACGGGAACACTGAAGCTTTCTTT. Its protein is CASSPTHGNTEAFF.